This paragraph reports one T cell receptor beta chain. In its sample, this clonotype was seen many times. What antigen it recognizes has not been identified. Within one base of it there is no much larger clone, and no base qualities were kept. According to the study, the label for this sample's time point signals: persistent/refractory GD, antithyroid drugs over 5 years with positive TRAb. For both TCR sequencing and RNA sequencing, RNA was extracted from PBMCs using TRIzol. The diagnosis of Graves' disease was made according to American Thyroid Association guidelines. Recruitment of patients was carried out at an endocrinology department in Xi'an, China. Each patient gave 7.5 to 10 milliliters of peripheral blood, collected in an EDTA anticoagulant tube. PBMCs were isolated by Ficoll Paque Plus density gradient separation without further T cell sorting. An Agilent 2100 Bioanalyzer and agarose gel were used to assess RNA quality, and a NanoDrop 2000 was used to measure RNA concentration.

The library relied on multiplex PCR. Sequenced on an Illumina HiSeq 4000. To build TCR beta libraries, CDR3 regions were amplified by Arm-PCR using iRepertoire HTBI primers. PCR products were gel purified before sequencing. On the authors' methods: Gene usage analysis of CDR3 amino acid clonotypes relied on the approximately 60 TRBV and around 13 TRBJ segments identified across samples. COPE and FqMerger were used to merge filtered high-quality paired reads into contigs. BLAST was used to align contigs to IMGT TRBV, TRBD and TRBJ reference genes, with CDR3 defined following IMGT. Any clonotype with a frequency above 0.1% was counted as a highly expanded clone. Repertoire diversity was measured by Shannon entropy, and V-J evenness by the Gini coefficient. A clonotype was considered public if more than one individual shared it. TCRdb trimmed public reads at Q25 via fastp, called clones via MiXCR and kept in-frame beta chains. Rows merge per CDR3 protein into single entries with the most common DNA and genes. What appears here as the V and J calls and clone size reflects TCRdb's work, not the paper's. A total of 350,000 to 450,000 distinct CDR3 sequences appear in this sample, around 23% of them only once. Of the sample, 13% to 15% falls within the top ten clones.

This record belongs to a study of regulatory T cells in long-lasting Graves disease (dated by TCRdb to the early 2020s). Regarding the research as a whole: Persistent Graves' disease was defined as persistently positive TSH receptor autoantibodies together with antithyroid drug treatment for over 5 years. This study used TCR sequencing and RNA sequencing of peripheral blood to compare persistent Graves' disease patients against newly diagnosed Graves' disease patients. The study was registered as a clinical trial and conducted in China. A total of around 35 samples underwent TCR sequencing, from about 13 patients with persistent Graves' disease and approximately 20 patients with newly diagnosed Graves' disease. Antithyroid drugs had been taken for around 9.8 years on average by persistent Graves' disease patients in the clinical cohort. Findings and caveats that apply to the study as a whole: Compared with newly diagnosed patients, patients with persistent Graves' disease had lower TCR Shannon entropy and fewer highly expanded clones, which suggests clonal expansion. The authors acknowledged the small sample size as a limitation that may reduce accuracy. Because the primary lesion, thyroid tissue, could not be accessed, the study looked at peripheral blood alone. Sequencing and analysis were limited to the TCR beta chain. More public clonotypes were shared among persistent patients (roughly 2,700) than among newly diagnosed patients (966).

The sample was peripheral blood mononuclear cells (PBMCs), taken when the disease was refractory, from a patient treated with antithyroid drugs. The clonotype was recovered from a female donor with Graves disease.

The DNA is TGTGCCAGCAGTTTTACTTGGGATTCACCCCTCCACTTT. It translates to CASSFTWDSPLHF. The rearranged segments are TRBV12-3 or TRBV12-4 and TRBJ1-6; the D gene remains uncertain. The CDR3 starts with the cysteine, ends with the phenylalanine, and has 13 residues. The retained sequence is limited to the CDR3, 39 bases, with the frame set at the first base. The junction carries 8 bases between V and J, which are trimmed by 3 bases and 8 bases respectively.